This T cell receptor (beta chain) derives from a study of blood T cell repertoires in COVID-19. For the study at large: Samples representing acute and convalescent COVID-19 were sourced from the United States, Italy and Spain. T cells, B-cell-depleted T cells, or PBMCs supplied cDNA or gDNA.

Germline lookup yields CDR1 MNHNY and CDR2 SVGAGI (reference sequence). Trimming cost V 2 bases and J 5 bases; bases outside gene matches: 2. CDR3 length: 14 residues. The authors' processing: Amplification from reference gene primers served as the basis for estimated nucleated cell counts. Measured with immunoSEQ multiplex PCR; TCRdb has only the in-frame clones, and not every one. V, J and clone size reflect that table, while D and trimming were determined from the DNA. The data contain some 280,000 clones, 75% to 90% of them singletons. Sequencing was done on a sample of peripheral blood. The genes are TRBV6-6 and TRBJ2-7, with 11 bases identical to TRBD2. The clonotype originates from a woman aged 40 to 50 who had recovered from COVID-19. CDR3 DNA sequence: TGTGCCAGCAGTTACACTAGCGGGAGCCACGAGCAGTACTTC. Its protein product is CASSYTSGSHEQYF.